This T cell receptor (beta chain) was found in a study of blood T cell repertoires in COVID-19. The trim removed 3 bases at V and 6 bases at J, leaving 5 bases unmatched. This CDR3 contains 14 residues. The germline V gene has CDR1 ENHRY and CDR2 SYGVKD. Produced via immunoSEQ multiplex PCR; TCRdb's table is partial and in-frame only. The sample records about 280,000 clones, over 75% being singletons. The receptor was derived from a woman in her 30s who had recovered from COVID-19. This rearrangement joins TRBV10-3 to TRBJ2-3; 8 bases match TRBD1. The material sequenced was PBMCs or T cells enriched from blood (not recorded which). CDR3 sequence: CAISDGTGRDTQYF. In DNA form, the CDR3 reads TGTGCCATCAGTGATGGGACAGGTAGGGATACGCAGTATTTT.